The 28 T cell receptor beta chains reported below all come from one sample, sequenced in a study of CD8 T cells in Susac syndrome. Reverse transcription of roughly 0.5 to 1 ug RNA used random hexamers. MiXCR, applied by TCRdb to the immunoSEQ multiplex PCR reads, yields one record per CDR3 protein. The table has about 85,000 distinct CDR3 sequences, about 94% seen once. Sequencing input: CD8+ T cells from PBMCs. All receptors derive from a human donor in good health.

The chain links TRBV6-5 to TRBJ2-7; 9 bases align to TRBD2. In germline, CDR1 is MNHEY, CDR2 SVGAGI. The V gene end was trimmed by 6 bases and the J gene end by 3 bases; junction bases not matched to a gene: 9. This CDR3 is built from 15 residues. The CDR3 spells CASRGTGTSFYEQYF. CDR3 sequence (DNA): TGTGCCAGCAGGGGTACCGGGACTAGCTTCTACGAGCAGTACTTC.

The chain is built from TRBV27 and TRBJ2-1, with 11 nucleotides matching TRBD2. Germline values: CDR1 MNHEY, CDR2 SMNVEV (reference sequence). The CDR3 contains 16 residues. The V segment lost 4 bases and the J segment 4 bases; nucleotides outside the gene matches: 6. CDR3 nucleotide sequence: TGTGCCAGCAGTTCACTAGCGGGAGATCTATACAATGAGCAGTTCTTC. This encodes CASSSLAGDLYNEQFF.

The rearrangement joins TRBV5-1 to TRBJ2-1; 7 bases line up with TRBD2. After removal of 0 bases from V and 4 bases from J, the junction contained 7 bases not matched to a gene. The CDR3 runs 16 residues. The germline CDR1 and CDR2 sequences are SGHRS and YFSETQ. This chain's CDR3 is CASSLVAGRGYNEQFF. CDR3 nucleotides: TGCGCCAGCAGCTTGGTGGCAGGGAGGGGATACAATGAGCAGTTCTTC.

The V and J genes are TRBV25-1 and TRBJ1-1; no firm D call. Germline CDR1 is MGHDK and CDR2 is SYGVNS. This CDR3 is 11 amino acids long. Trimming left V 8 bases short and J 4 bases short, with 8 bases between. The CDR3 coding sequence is TGTGCCAGCCGGACTGTCACTGAAGCTTTCTTT. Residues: CASRTVTEAFF.

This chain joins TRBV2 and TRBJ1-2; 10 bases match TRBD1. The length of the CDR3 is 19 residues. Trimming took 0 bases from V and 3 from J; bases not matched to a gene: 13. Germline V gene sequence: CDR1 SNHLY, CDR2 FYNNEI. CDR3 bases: TGTGCCAGCAGTGAAGCCGGACCGGACAGGGGGTCCTTCGACTATGGCTACACCTTC. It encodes CASSEAGPDRGSFDYGYTF.

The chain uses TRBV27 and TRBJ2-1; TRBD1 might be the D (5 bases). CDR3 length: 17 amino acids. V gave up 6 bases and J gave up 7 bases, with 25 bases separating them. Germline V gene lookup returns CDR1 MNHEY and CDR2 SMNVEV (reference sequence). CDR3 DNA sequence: TGTGCCAGCAGAAGAGCTCCTACCTACCAAAGGGGAAATGAGCAGTTCTTC. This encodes CASRRAPTYQRGNEQFF.

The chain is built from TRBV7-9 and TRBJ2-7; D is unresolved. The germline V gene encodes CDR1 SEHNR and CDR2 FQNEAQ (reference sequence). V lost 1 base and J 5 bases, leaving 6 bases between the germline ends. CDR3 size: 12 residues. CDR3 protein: CASSLVIHEQYF. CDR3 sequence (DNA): TGTGCCAGCAGCTTAGTTATCCACGAGCAGTACTTC.

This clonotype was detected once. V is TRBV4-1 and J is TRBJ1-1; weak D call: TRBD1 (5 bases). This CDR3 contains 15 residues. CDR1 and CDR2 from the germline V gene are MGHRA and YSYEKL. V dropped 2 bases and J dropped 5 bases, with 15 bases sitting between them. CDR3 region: CASSQPPGGGTEAFF. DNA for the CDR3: TGCGCCAGCAGCCAACCACCTGGGGGGGGGACTGAAGCTTTCTTT.

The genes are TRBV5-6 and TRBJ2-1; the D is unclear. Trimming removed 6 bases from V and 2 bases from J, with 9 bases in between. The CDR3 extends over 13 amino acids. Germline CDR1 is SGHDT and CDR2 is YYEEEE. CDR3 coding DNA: TGTGCCAGCAACCTCGAGACCTACAATGAGCAGTTCTTC. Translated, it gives CASNLETYNEQFF.

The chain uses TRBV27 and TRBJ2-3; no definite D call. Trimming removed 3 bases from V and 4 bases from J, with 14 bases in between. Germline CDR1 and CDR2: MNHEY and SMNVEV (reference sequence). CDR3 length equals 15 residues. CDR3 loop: CASSFFWEASDTQYF. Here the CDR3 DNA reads TGTGCCAGCAGTTTCTTCTGGGAAGCTTCAGATACGCAGTATTTT.

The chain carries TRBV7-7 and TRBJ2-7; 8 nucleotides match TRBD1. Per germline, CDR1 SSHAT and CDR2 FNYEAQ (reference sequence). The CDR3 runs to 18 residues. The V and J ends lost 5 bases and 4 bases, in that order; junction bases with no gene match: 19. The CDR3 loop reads CASSPRTAGGQGGYEQYF. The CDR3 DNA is TGTGCCAGCAGCCCCAGGACCGCCGGAGGACAGGGAGGTTACGAGCAGTACTTC.

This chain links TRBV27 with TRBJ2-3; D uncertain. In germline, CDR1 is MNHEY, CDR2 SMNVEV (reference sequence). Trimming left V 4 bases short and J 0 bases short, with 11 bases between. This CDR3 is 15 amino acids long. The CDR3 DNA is TGTGCCAGCAGTTCCCAAGCCCTTAGCACAGATACGCAGTATTTT. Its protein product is CASSSQALSTDTQYF.

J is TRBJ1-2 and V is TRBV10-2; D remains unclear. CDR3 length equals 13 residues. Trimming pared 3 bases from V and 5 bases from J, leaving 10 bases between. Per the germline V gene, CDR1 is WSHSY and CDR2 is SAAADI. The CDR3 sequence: CASSDGLWYGYTF. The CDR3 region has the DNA TGCGCCAGCAGTGATGGCCTTTGGTATGGCTACACCTTC.

The CDR3 DNA is TGCAGTGCTAGACTAGCGGGAGGGGGTGAGCAGTTCTTC. Amino acids: CSARLAGGGEQFF. V gene TRBV20-1 combines with J gene TRBJ2-1; 12 nucleotides match TRBD2. The CDR3 loop spans 13 amino acids. Germline-derived CDR1 and CDR2 are DFQATT and SNEGSKA (reference sequence). The V and J ends lost 2 bases and 9 bases, in that order; junction bases with no gene match: 2.

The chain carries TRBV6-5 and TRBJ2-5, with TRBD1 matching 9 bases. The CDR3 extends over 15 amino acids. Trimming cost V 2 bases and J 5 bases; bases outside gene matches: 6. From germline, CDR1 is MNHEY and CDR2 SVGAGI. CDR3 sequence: CASSYSGTGMETQYF. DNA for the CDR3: TGTGCCAGCAGTTACAGTGGGACAGGGATGGAGACCCAGTACTTC.

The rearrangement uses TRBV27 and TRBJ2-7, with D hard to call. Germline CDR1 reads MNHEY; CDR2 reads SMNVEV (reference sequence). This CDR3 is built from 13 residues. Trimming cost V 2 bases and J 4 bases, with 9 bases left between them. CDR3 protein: CASSLGSGYEQYV. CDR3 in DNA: TGTGCCAGCAGTTTAGGGTCCGGTTACGAGCAGTACGTC.

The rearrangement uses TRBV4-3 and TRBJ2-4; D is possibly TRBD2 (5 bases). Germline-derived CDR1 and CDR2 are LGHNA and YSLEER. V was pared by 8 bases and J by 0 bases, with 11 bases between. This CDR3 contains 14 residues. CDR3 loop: CASSERVAKNIQYF. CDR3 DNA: TGCGCCAGCTCCGAGAGGGTAGCCAAAAACATTCAGTACTTC.

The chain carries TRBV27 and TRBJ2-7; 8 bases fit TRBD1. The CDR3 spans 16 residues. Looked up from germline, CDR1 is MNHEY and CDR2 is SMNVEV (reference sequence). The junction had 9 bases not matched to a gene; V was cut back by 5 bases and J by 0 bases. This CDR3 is CASSVSGGSFSYEQYF. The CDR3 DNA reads TGTGCCAGCAGTGTGTCAGGGGGCTCGTTCTCCTACGAGCAGTACTTC.

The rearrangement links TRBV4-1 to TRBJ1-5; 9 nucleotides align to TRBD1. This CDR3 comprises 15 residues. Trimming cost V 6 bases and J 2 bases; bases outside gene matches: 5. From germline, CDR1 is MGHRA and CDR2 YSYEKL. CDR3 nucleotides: TGCGCCAGCAGTCCGGACAGGGGTGGCAATCAGCCCCAGCATTTT. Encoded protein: CASSPDRGGNQPQHF.

CDR3: CASSFGEEWGQPQHF. CDR3 nucleotides: TGTGCCAGCAGTTTCGGGGAAGAATGGGGTCAGCCCCAGCATTTT. V is TRBV12-3 or TRBV12-4 and J is TRBJ1-5; no clear D. Trimming stripped 3 bases from V and 6 bases from J, with 15 bases between. This CDR3 is built from 15 residues.

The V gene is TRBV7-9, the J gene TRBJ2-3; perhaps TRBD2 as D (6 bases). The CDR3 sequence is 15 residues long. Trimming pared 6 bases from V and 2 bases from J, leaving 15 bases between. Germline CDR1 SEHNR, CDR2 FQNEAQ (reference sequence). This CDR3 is CASRPIAGFTDTQYF. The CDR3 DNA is TGTGCCAGCAGGCCCATTGCGGGGTTCACAGATACGCAGTATTTT.

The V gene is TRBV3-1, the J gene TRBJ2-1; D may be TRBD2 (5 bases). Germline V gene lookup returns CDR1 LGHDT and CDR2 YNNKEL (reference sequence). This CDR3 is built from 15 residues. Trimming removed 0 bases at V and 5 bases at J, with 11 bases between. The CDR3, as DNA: TGTGCCAGCAGCCAAGATTCTTCCGGGGACAATGAGCAGTTCTTC. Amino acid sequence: CASSQDSSGDNEQFF.

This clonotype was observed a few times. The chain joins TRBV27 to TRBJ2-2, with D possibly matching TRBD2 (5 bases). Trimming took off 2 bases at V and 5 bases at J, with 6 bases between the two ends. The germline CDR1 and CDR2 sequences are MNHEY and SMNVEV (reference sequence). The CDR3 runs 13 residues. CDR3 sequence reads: CASSLTGTGELFF. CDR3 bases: TGTGCCAGCAGTTTAACGGGGACCGGGGAGCTGTTTTTT.

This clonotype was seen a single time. The DNA of the CDR3 is TGTGCCAGCAGCGCGGGACTAGCTGGGACCTACAATGAGCAGTTCTTC. Amino acid sequence: CASSAGLAGTYNEQFF. The chain is built from TRBV9 and TRBJ2-1; TRBD2 aligns across 9 bases. Germline V gene lookup returns CDR1 SGDLS and CDR2 YYNGEE. The ends lost 3 bases at V and 2 bases at J; junction bases unmatched: 6. The CDR3 consists of 16 residues.

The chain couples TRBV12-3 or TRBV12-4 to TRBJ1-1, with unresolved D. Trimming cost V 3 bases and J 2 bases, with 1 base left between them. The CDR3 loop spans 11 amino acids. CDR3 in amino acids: CASSFNTEAFF. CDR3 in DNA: TGTGCCAGCAGTTTCAACACTGAAGCTTTCTTT.

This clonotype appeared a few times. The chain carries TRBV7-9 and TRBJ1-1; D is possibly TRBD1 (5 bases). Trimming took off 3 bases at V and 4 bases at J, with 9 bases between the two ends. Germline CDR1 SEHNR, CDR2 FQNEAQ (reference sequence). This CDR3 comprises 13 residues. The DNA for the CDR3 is TGTGCCAGCAGCTTGGGGGTAAGCACTGAAGCTTTCTTT. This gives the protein CASSLGVSTEAFF. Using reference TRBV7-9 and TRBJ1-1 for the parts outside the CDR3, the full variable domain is DTGVSQNPRHKITKRGQNVTFRCDPISEHNRLYWYRQTLGQGPEFLTYFQNEAQLEKSRLLSDRFSAERPKGSFSTLEIQRTEQGDSAMYLCASSLGVSTEAFFGQGTRLTVV.

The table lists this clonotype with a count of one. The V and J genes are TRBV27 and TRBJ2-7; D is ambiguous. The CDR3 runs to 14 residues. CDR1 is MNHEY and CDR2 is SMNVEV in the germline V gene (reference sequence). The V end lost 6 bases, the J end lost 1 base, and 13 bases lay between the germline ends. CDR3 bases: TGTGCCAGCAGCGGCTTCTCCGGTTCCTACGAGCAGTACTTC. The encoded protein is CASSGFSGSYEQYF.

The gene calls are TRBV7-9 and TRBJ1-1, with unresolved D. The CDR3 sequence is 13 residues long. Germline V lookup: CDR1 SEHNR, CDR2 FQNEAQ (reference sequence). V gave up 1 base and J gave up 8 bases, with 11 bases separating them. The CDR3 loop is CASSLGLTAEAFF. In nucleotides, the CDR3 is TGTGCCAGCAGCTTAGGACTGACCGCCGAAGCTTTCTTT.